This T cell receptor (beta chain) originates from a study of blood T cell repertoires in COVID-19. Study information: Sites across the United States, Italy and Spain contributed samples from acute and convalescent COVID-19. In each case, the material was cDNA or gDNA derived from T cells, B-cell-depleted T cells, or PBMCs.

Only in-frame clones appear in the TCRdb table, and some are missing; sequencing was by immunoSEQ multiplex PCR. The repertoire has around 170,000 clones, approximately 80% of them found once; the top ten carry around 14%. CDR1 and CDR2 from the germline V gene are MNHEY and SVGAGI. Trimming removed 6 bases from V and 16 bases from J; junction bases left unmatched: 15. The CDR3 loop spans 13 amino acids. This receptor was identified in a woman of 80 years or more with acute or convalescent COVID-19. The specimen sequenced was peripheral blood. The rearrangement links TRBV6-5 to TRBJ2-1, with TRBD2 matching 7 bases. DNA of the CDR3: TGTGCCAGCAGCGCCCGTGGGCGGGAGTTTCCATTCTTC. This sequence encodes CASSARGREFPFF.